These 24 T cell receptor beta chains were all obtained from the same sample, sequenced in a study of T cells in Graves' hyperthyroidism and ophthalmopathy. RNA transcripts yielded amplified TCR beta CDR3 regions. The TCR CDR3 first-round RT-PCR relied on the HTBI primer set. Via MiXCR, TCRdb re-called the multiplex PCR reads, giving one row per CDR3 protein. The table includes around 340,000 distinct CDR3 sequences, around a sixth detected once. Material for sequencing was blood. Receptor source: a woman aged 45-60 years with Graves' hyperthyroidism.

The chain uses TRBV19 and TRBJ2-1; possibly TRBD1 for D (6 bases). There are 13 residues in the CDR3. From germline, CDR1 is LNHDA and CDR2 SQIVND (reference sequence). Trimming removed 5 bases at V and 4 bases at J, with 9 bases between. For the CDR3, the DNA is TGTGCCAGTAGTGGACAGCCTTACAATGAGCAGTTCTTC. Translating gives CASSGQPYNEQFF.

This clonotype turned up a few times. The J gene is TRBJ2-7, the V gene TRBV7-9, with D unclear. The germline V and J ends were trimmed by 3 bases and 0 bases, with 3 bases remaining between them. Germline-derived CDR1 and CDR2 are SEHNR and FQNEAQ (reference sequence). The CDR3 is 12 amino acids. CDR3 DNA: TGTGCCAGCAGCTTTCCCTCCTACGAGCAGTACTTC. Residues: CASSFPSYEQYF.

This clonotype was detected ten times or more. The chain has TRBV30 and TRBJ1-3; 8 bases align to TRBD1. Germline V gene lookup returns CDR1 GTSNPN and CDR2 SVGIG (reference sequence). This CDR3 region has 14 residues. The trim removed 4 bases at V and 3 bases at J, leaving 5 bases unmatched. CDR3: CAWTTGVIGNTIYF. CDR3 in DNA: TGTGCCTGGACGACAGGGGTAATTGGAAACACCATATATTTT.

This clonotype was picked up a small number of times. This may stem from a read error, because a much larger clone lies one nucleotide away. The chain is built from TRBV20-1 and TRBJ1-1; TRBD1 aligns across 8 bases. Germline CDR1 and CDR2: DFQATT and SNEGSKA (reference sequence). This CDR3 is 12 amino acids long. The CDR3 loop reads CSATDRGTETFF. CDR3 in DNA: TGCAGTGCTACAGACAGGGGCACTGAAACTTTCTTT.

The chain couples TRBV20-1 to TRBJ2-6; D is possibly TRBD1 (6 bases). Germline assignment: CDR1 DFQATT and CDR2 SNEGSKA (reference sequence). The CDR3 has 15 amino acids. V dropped 2 bases and J dropped 3 bases, with 11 bases sitting between them. The CDR3 bases are TGCAGTGCTAGATCAGGGGTGTTTGGGGCCAACGTCCTGACTTTC. It encodes CSARSGVFGANVLTF.

The table lists this clonotype with many counts. V usage is TRBV3-1 and J usage is TRBJ2-1; D is perhaps TRBD2 (5 bases). The CDR3 sequence is 15 residues long. V shed 4 bases and J shed 0 bases, with 10 bases lying between them. In germline, CDR1 is LGHDT, CDR2 YNNKEL (reference sequence). The CDR3 loop reads CASSPSIGSYNEQFF. The CDR3 DNA reads TGTGCCAGCAGCCCTAGCATTGGCTCCTACAATGAGCAGTTCTTC.

In regard to this clonotype: This sequence may be a read error, since a much larger clone differs from it by one base. The chain has TRBV12-3 or TRBV12-4 and TRBJ1-2, with TRBD1 matching over 7 bases. Trimming removed 3 bases from V and 8 bases from J; junction bases left unmatched: 9. CDR3 length: 14 residues. CDR3 region: CASSFLRDSLGYTF. CDR3 nucleotides: TGTGCCAGCAGTTTTCTTAGGGACAGTCTCGGCTACACCTTC.

The table lists this clonotype with many counts. This chain uses TRBV11-2 with TRBJ2-2; D unresolved. V shed 2 bases and J shed 5 bases, with 9 bases lying between them. The germline CDR1 and CDR2 sequences are SGHAT and FQNNGV. CDR3 size: 14 residues. The CDR3 loop is CASSLTLGTGELFF. In DNA form, the CDR3 reads TGTGCCAGCAGCTTAACCCTTGGAACCGGGGAGCTGTTTTTT.

CDR3 residues: CATTKGNTEAFF. The CDR3 bases are TGTGCCACCACAAAAGGGAACACTGAAGCTTTCTTT. The rearrangement uses TRBV24-1 and TRBJ1-1; D not certain. V shed 8 bases and J shed 1 base, with 7 bases lying between them. Germline assignment: CDR1 KGHDR and CDR2 SFDVKD. The CDR3 totals 12 residues.

This clonotype showed up just once. Mismatch with germline at one junction end may stem from a read error. The rearrangement uses TRBV12-3 or TRBV12-4 and TRBJ1-5; D perhaps matches TRBD1 (6 bases). This CDR3 spans 13 amino acids. The CDR3 DNA sequence: TGTGCCAGCACTTTACTCAGGGGTCAGCCCCAGCATTTT. Translated: CASTLLRGQPQHF.

In its sample, this clonotype was seen many times. The chain is built from TRBV6-6 and TRBJ2-1; D remains ambiguous. The germline CDR1 and CDR2 sequences are MNHNY and SVGAGI (reference sequence). The CDR3 has 18 amino acids. V was cut by 0 bases and J by 3 bases, with 18 bases left in between. The CDR3 region is CASSYSTPGSISYNEQFF. In DNA form, the CDR3 reads TGTGCCAGCAGTTACTCTACCCCCGGCAGTATAAGCTACAATGAGCAGTTCTTC.

In its sample, this clonotype was seen many times. This rearrangement joins TRBV7-9 to TRBJ1-1, with 9 positions matching TRBD1. Germline CDR1 reads SEHNR; CDR2 reads FQNEAQ (reference sequence). There are 17 residues in the CDR3. V lost 5 bases, J lost 1 base, and 11 bases stayed unmatched. The CDR3 here is CASSLSRVDRGNTEAFF. CDR3 nucleotides: TGTGCCAGCAGCCTCTCAAGGGTGGACAGGGGGAACACTGAAGCTTTCTTT.

V and J are TRBV14 and TRBJ1-1, with TRBD1 matching over 8 bases. From germline, CDR1 is SGHDN and CDR2 FVKESK. V was clipped by 5 bases and J by 4 bases; unmatched bases: 3. There are 13 residues in the CDR3. CDR3 bases: TGTGCCAGCAGCGACAGGGGATTCACTGAAGCTTTCTTT. Translation: CASSDRGFTEAFF.

This clonotype was seen repeatedly, ten times or more. The J gene is TRBJ1-1, the V gene TRBV11-1, with D hard to call. CDR3 length equals 15 residues. V lost 2 bases, J lost 6 bases, and 16 bases lay in between. Germline V gene sequence: CDR1 SGHAT, CDR2 FQDESV (reference sequence). The CDR3 nucleotides are TGTGCCAGCAGCTTATTGCCTACAGAGGTTGCTGAAGCTTTCTTT. Translating gives CASSLLPTEVAEAFF.

The CDR3 protein is CASSPGLAGMGTDTQYF. The CDR3 DNA is TGTGCCAGCAGTCCAGGACTAGCGGGAATGGGCACAGATACGCAGTATTTT. The gene calls are TRBV28 and TRBJ2-3, with TRBD2 identical over 12 bases. The CDR3 covers 17 residues. Germline lookup yields CDR1 MDHEN and CDR2 SYDVKM. V was pared by 5 bases and J by 1 base, with 7 bases of the junction left unmatched.

This clonotype was counted between two and nine times. The J gene is TRBJ2-3, the V gene TRBV10-3, with D perhaps being TRBD1 or TRBD2 (5 bases each). Germline V lookup: CDR1 ENHRY, CDR2 SYGVKD. CDR3 size: 14 residues. V was clipped by 4 bases and J by 2 bases, with 10 bases between them. The CDR3 sequence: CAISGGAFTDTQYF. In nucleotides, the CDR3 is TGTGCCATCAGTGGAGGGGCCTTCACAGATACGCAGTATTTT.

The sample holds many counts of this clonotype. V gene TRBV20-1 combines with J gene TRBJ2-3; 11 positions agree with TRBD2. Germline CDR1 is DFQATT and CDR2 is SNEGSKA (reference sequence). The CDR3 runs 17 residues. V gave up 4 bases and J gave up 1 base; unmatched junction bases: 10. The CDR3, as DNA: TGCAGTGCTAATCTAGCGGGGGGCTCTACCCGCACAGATACGCAGTATTTT. Residues: CSANLAGGSTRTDTQYF.

The genes are TRBV20-1 and TRBJ1-5; D may be TRBD1 (6 bases). The CDR3 consists of 15 residues. V was shortened by 5 bases and J by 2 bases, with 16 bases between the two germline ends. Germline CDR1 and CDR2: DFQATT and SNEGSKA (reference sequence). In DNA form, the CDR3 reads TGCAGTGCTGCCCCGGGGGCGGGCGGCAATCAGCCCCAGCATTTT. As protein: CSAAPGAGGNQPQHF.

This clonotype was seen ten or more times. V usage is TRBV5-6 and J usage is TRBJ2-2, with no clear D. The germline gives CDR1 SGHDT, CDR2 YYEEEE. The V end was cut by 0 bases, the J end by 4 bases, with 7 bases between. The CDR3 is 14 residues long. The CDR3: CASSLGQATGELFF. DNA of the CDR3: TGTGCCAGCAGCTTGGGTCAGGCCACCGGGGAGCTGTTTTTT.

As for this clonotype: A read error may be the cause here, since a much bigger clone is one base away. The chain joins TRBV3-1 to TRBJ2-1, with 7 bases aligning to TRBD2. The tail of the sequence fits TRBJ2-7 better, so the J call may be wrong. CDR3 length equals 15 residues. CDR1 and CDR2 (germline): LGHDT, YNNKEL (reference sequence). CDR3 region: CASSQDGGRYNEQYF. The CDR3 DNA follows: TGTGCCAGCAGCCAAGATGGCGGGAGATACAATGAGCAGTACTTC.

There are a few counts of this clonotype. This chain connects TRBV29-1 to TRBJ2-1; D is unclear. This CDR3 region has 10 residues. Trimming cost V 6 bases and J 9 bases, with 9 bases left between them. CDR1 and CDR2 from the germline V gene are SQVTM and ANQGSEA. This CDR3 reads CSVTEFEQFF. The CDR3 DNA reads as TGCAGCGTGACCGAATTTGAGCAGTTCTTC.

The V call is TRBV18, the J call TRBJ2-3; TRBD2 might be the D (5 bases). V lost 7 bases and J lost 0, with 11 bases in between. Germline V lookup: CDR1 KGHSH, CDR2 LQKENI. CDR3 length: 14 residues. The CDR3 DNA sequence: TGTGCCAGCTGCCTAGCTTCTAGCACAGATACGCAGTATTTT. Protein: CASCLASSTDTQYF.

This clonotype turned up a few times. The gene calls are TRBV7-8 and TRBJ1-2; TRBD1 is a possible D gene (5 bases). CDR3 size: 12 residues. CDR1 and CDR2 from the germline V gene are SGHVS and FQNEAQ. V was shortened by 8 bases and J by 4 bases, with 11 bases between the two germline ends. CDR3 nucleotide sequence: TGTGCCAGCCTAGGGGAAGGCTATGGCTACACCTTC. Translating gives CASLGEGYGYTF.

CDR3 sequence: CASSQWGLAGGGNEQFF. The CDR3 bases are TGTGCCAGCAGCCAATGGGGGCTAGCGGGGGGTGGAAATGAGCAGTTCTTC. This chain connects TRBV3-1 to TRBJ2-1, with TRBD2 matching 11 bases. The ends lost 2 bases at V and 7 bases at J; junction bases unmatched: 10. Germline V gene sequence: CDR1 LGHDT, CDR2 YNNKEL (reference sequence). The CDR3 extends over 17 amino acids.